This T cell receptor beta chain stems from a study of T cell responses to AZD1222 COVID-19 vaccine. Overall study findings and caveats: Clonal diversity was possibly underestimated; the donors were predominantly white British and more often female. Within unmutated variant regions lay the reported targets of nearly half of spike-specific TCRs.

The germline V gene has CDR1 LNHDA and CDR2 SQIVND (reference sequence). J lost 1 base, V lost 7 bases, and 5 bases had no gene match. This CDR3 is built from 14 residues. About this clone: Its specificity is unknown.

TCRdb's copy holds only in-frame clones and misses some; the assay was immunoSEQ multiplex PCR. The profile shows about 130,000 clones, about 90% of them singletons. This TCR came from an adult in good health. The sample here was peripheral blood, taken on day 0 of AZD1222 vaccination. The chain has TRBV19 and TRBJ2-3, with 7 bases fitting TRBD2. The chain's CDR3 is CASKSGRGTDTQYF. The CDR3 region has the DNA TGTGCCAGTAAGTCGGGGAGGGGCACAGATACGCAGTATTTT.